What follows are 15 T cell receptor beta chains derived from one specimen sequenced in a study of CD4 T cells in relation to SARS-CoV-2 and coronaviruses. Clones were sequenced by immunoSEQ multiplex PCR, and TCRdb holds only the in-frame ones, with some missing. The sample lists 60,000 or so clones, about 94% occurring once. The unexposed donors gave CD4+ T cells in about 2011-2019, prior to COVID-19. The sample taken for sequencing was naive CD4+ T cells from PBMCs. The sample's subset: naive CD4+ T cells isolated by negative enrichment. The receptors derive from a human donor in good health.

The V gene is TRBV3-1 (or the pseudogene TRBV3-2), the J gene TRBJ2-7, with D hard to call. V lost 4 bases and J 2 bases, leaving 6 bases between the germline ends. There are 12 residues in the CDR3. Germline V gene sequence: CDR1 LGHDT, CDR2 YNNKEL (reference sequence). The CDR3 is CASSPGPYEQYF. CDR3 nucleotides: TGTGCCAGCAGCCCCGGGCCCTACGAGCAGTACTTC.

The chain is built from TRBV28 and TRBJ1-2; D is uncertain. CDR3 length: 12 residues. Germline CDR1 and CDR2: MDHEN and SYDVKM. V was cut by 6 bases and J by 5 bases, with 10 bases left in between. The CDR3: CASSGREYGYTF. The CDR3 region has the DNA TGTGCCAGCAGCGGAAGGGAATATGGCTACACCTTC.

The gene calls are TRBV19 and TRBJ2-1; 10 positions agree with TRBD1. This CDR3 is 15 amino acids long. Germline assignment: CDR1 LNHDA and CDR2 SQIVND (reference sequence). V lost 0 bases, J lost 7 bases, and 3 bases stayed unmatched. CDR3 nucleotide sequence: TGTGCCAGTAGTATAGACCGGACAGGGGGGAATGAGCAGTTCTTC. Its protein is CASSIDRTGGNEQFF.

This clone showed up just once. The chain is built from TRBV2 and TRBJ2-7; tentatively, D is TRBD1 (6 bases). The CDR3 contains 13 residues. CDR1 is SNHLY, CDR2 FYNNEI, per germline. V lost 7 bases and J lost 4, with 14 bases in between. CDR3 DNA sequence: TGTGCCAGCACCCCACCCGGACAGTACGAGCAGTACTTC. This gives the protein CASTPPGQYEQYF. Supplemented by reference TRBV2 and TRBJ2-7, the full variable domain reads EPEVTQTPSHQVTQMGQEVILRCVPISNHLYFYWYRQILGQKVEFLVSFYNNEISEKSEIFDDQFSVERPDGSNFTLKIRSTKLEDSAMYFCASTPPGQYEQYFGPGTRLTVT.

In nucleotides, the CDR3 is TGTGCCAGCAGTTACGCCCGGACTAGCGCCTACGAGCAGTACTTC. Translating it yields CASSYARTSAYEQYF. The J gene is TRBJ2-7, the V gene TRBV6-5, with 9 nucleotides matching TRBD2. The germline V gene has CDR1 MNHEY and CDR2 SVGAGI. Trimming removed 2 bases from V and 2 bases from J; junction bases left unmatched: 4. This CDR3 is 15 amino acids long.

The chain links TRBV6-6 to TRBJ1-2; D not certain. CDR1 is MNHNY, CDR2 SVGAGI, per germline (reference sequence). V was shortened by 2 bases and J by 7 bases, with 11 bases between the two germline ends. The CDR3 totals 13 residues. CDR3 sequence: CASSYDGVSGYTF. CDR3 nucleotide sequence: TGTGCCAGCAGTTACGACGGGGTTTCTGGCTACACCTTC.

V gene TRBV3-1 (or the pseudogene TRBV3-2) combines with J gene TRBJ2-5; no definite D call. This CDR3 comprises 12 residues. CDR1 is LGHDT, CDR2 YNNKEL, per germline (reference sequence). V was cut by 1 base and J by 5 bases, with 5 bases left in between. The DNA for the CDR3 is TGTGCCAGCAGCCAAGGCTGGGAGACCCAGTACTTC. It codes for CASSQGWETQYF.

V gene TRBV5-5 combines with J gene TRBJ1-6, with D perhaps matching TRBD1 (6 bases). Germline V gene sequence: CDR1 SGHKS, CDR2 YYEKEE (reference sequence). V shed 5 bases and J shed 7 bases, with 19 bases lying between them. The CDR3 runs to 16 residues. The CDR3 here is CASSQTGQETNSPLHF. CDR3 in DNA: TGTGCCAGCAGTCAAACAGGGCAAGAGACGAATTCACCCCTCCACTTT.

The chain is built from TRBV5-1 and TRBJ2-7; 11 bases align to TRBD1. With 5 bases clipped from V and 2 bases from J, the junction kept 3 bases outside the gene matches. This CDR3 has 14 residues. CDR1 is SGHRS and CDR2 is YFSETQ in the germline V gene. The chain's CDR3 is CASSPGQGAYEQYF. The CDR3 coding sequence is TGCGCCAGCAGTCCGGGACAGGGGGCCTACGAGCAGTACTTC.

This chain uses TRBV10-3 with TRBJ2-7, with D perhaps TRBD1 (6 bases). The CDR3 has 16 residues. The V gene lost 0 bases and the J gene lost 1 base, with 13 bases spanning the gap. Germline loops: CDR1 ENHRY, CDR2 SYGVKD. The CDR3 here is CAISESARGNSYEQYF. The CDR3 DNA reads as TGTGCCATCAGTGAGTCTGCCAGGGGTAATTCCTACGAGCAGTACTTC.

This chain uses TRBV11-2 with TRBJ2-7; 15 bases line up with TRBD2. Germline trimming cut 5 bases from V and 5 bases from J; bases unmatched to any gene: 16. Germline CDR1 is SGHAT and CDR2 is FQNNGV. This CDR3 has 19 amino acids. The CDR3: CASSHTDRRTSGRVNEQYF. DNA for the CDR3: TGTGCCAGCAGCCACACAGACAGGAGGACTAGCGGGAGGGTCAACGAGCAGTACTTC.

CDR3 in amino acids: CATSRDRVSGRSHSYNEQFF. The CDR3 DNA sequence: TGTGCCACCAGCAGAGATCGGGTTAGCGGGAGGTCTCACTCCTACAATGAGCAGTTCTTC. The V call is TRBV15, the J call TRBJ2-1; 10 bases are a match to TRBD2. The germline gives CDR1 LNHNV, CDR2 YYDKDF (reference sequence). The CDR3 has 20 residues. Losses at the gene ends were 0 bases for V and 0 bases for J; bases not matched to a gene: 11.

V gene TRBV14 combines with J gene TRBJ2-6, with D possibly matching TRBD2 (5 bases). This CDR3 is built from 15 residues. The germline gives CDR1 SGHDN, CDR2 FVKESK. Trimming shortened V by 10 bases and J by 0 bases, and 13 bases separated the two germline ends. CDR3 sequence: CATKERLSGANVLTF. The CDR3 DNA follows: TGTGCCACCAAGGAGCGGCTCTCTGGGGCCAACGTCCTGACTTTC. The whole variable domain, filled in from reference TRBV14 and TRBJ2-6, reads EAGVTQFPSHSVIEKGQTVTLRCDPISGHDNLYWYRRVMGKEIKFLLHFVKESKQDESGMPNNRFLAERTGGTYSTLKVQPAELEDSGVYFCATKERLSGANVLTFGAGSRLTVL.

The rearrangement links TRBV6-6 to TRBJ1-2; no clear D. The length of the CDR3 is 14 residues. Germline V gives CDR1 MNHNY, CDR2 SVGAGI (reference sequence). Trimming took off 5 bases at V and 7 bases at J, with 17 bases between the two ends. CDR3 DNA: TGTGCCAGCAGTCCGGGATTTTCCTCTACTGGCTACACCTTC. It encodes CASSPGFSSTGYTF.

The rearrangement uses TRBV3-1 (or the pseudogene TRBV3-2) and TRBJ1-3; unclear D gene. Germline V CDR1 and CDR2: LGHDT, YNNKEL (reference sequence). V dropped 0 bases and J dropped 10 bases, with 13 bases sitting between them. The CDR3 is made up of 14 amino acids. The DNA for the CDR3 is TGTGCCAGCAGCCAAGATCTTGGCAGCAGGACCATATATTTT. It is translated as CASSQDLGSRTIYF.